This T cell receptor (beta chain) is drawn from a study of a mutant IDH1 vaccine in newly diagnosed glioma. Indicated time point: baseline, week 1 (first vaccination visit). Treatment: pre-vaccination baseline after standard-of-care therapy. This clone was counted a few times. Libraries were prepared by immunoSEQ multiplex PCR; TCRdb keeps only in-frame clonotypes and omits some of them. The sample includes roughly 68,000 clones, around 74% of them seen just once. Sequenced here: PBMCs, sampled from a glioma patient treated with radiotherapy, temozolomide or both. This TCR was recovered from a man between 50 and 59 years old with glioma.

In DNA form, the CDR3 reads TGTGCCAGCAGAGCAGACTCAAATAGCAATCAGCCCCAGCATTTT. Translation: CASRADSNSNQPQHF. The chain links TRBV2 to TRBJ1-5; D is undetermined. The CDR3 loop spans 15 amino acids. CDR1 and CDR2 from the germline V gene are SNHLY and FYNNEI. Trimming cost V 6 bases and J 0 bases, with 12 bases left between them.